This TCR beta chain was sequenced for a study of T cell responses to AZD1222 COVID-19 vaccine (dated by TCRdb to the early 2020s). For the wider study: AZD1222 recipients whose second dose came at about 4 weeks and those whose second dose came at about 12 weeks were combined into one group, since spike-specific TCR depth and breadth did not differ between the two schedules. Trial participants were enrolled by age into 18-55, 56-69 and 70-plus year subgroups, with 148, 28 and 57 TCR-sequenced participants respectively. A total of over 230 trial participants underwent TCR sequencing, of whom about 200 had received two doses of AZD1222 and some 26 had received two doses of the MenACWY control vaccine.

The label giving this sample's time point can be read as: baseline before first vaccination. Vaccinee samples came from UK trials COV001 and COV002, including a single-blind randomized controlled phase 2/3 trial of AZD1222 (ChAdOx1 nCoV-19) in healthy adults. Trial participant PBMC samples were collected at day 0 and day 28 after the second dose for TCRbeta chain sequencing. Study-wide findings and limitations: Conclusions about previously exposed vaccinees are limited, since just 5 or 6 AZD1222 recipients were seropositive for SARS-CoV-2 at baseline. Participants were mostly white British, with more females than males. The authors suggested clonal diversity may have been underestimated. The 56-69-year group was small, and its depth increase did not reach significance, likely because of low power. Spike-specific TCR breadth and depth rose significantly after two AZD1222 doses compared with day 0 and with MenACWY recipients. CD4 TCRs associated with the vaccine covered the entire spike protein, and the dominant responses were in regions 160-218 and 743-854. Because no samples from the day 14 peak response were available, repertoires could be characterized only after the peak T cell response. Reportedly, almost half of the unique spike-specific TCRs recognized epitopes lying outside the regions that are mutated in the B.1.351 and B.1.1.7 variants.

The CDR3 regions of human TCRbeta chains were analyzed by immunosequencing. On the authors' methods: Repertoire TCRs were matched against a reference library of SARS-CoV-2-specific TCRs generated with the MIRA antigen-specificity platform. Breadth was defined as the fraction of unique TCRs that were SARS-CoV-2-associated. Depth was defined as the fraction of total T cells that were SARS-CoV-2-associated. Using the MIRA data, every spike-specific TCR was mapped to the spike region that the TCR reacted to and assigned to either a CD4 or a CD8 class. Log10-transformed breadth and depth values were compared by one-way ANOVA with Sidak's multiple comparisons tests. In TCRdb, the immuneACCESS table is reduced to in-frame sequences with V and J assigned. These tables do not hold every clone; where another copy was compared, an unresolved V gene accounts for under half, and the others remain unexplained. V and J calls and clone size come straight from that table; D and trimming were deduced from the DNA. This sample comprises 65,000 to 70,000 clones, about 80% of them detected only once. The ten largest clones capture about an eighth of the sample.

Comment on this clone: Its binding antigen is unknown. No per-base quality is available; no much larger clone lies one base away.

From the cysteine through the phenylalanine, the CDR3 covers 15 amino acids. Only the CDR3 part of the read is kept: 45 bases, read in frame from the first base. The germline V gene supplies CDR1 SNHLY and CDR2 FYNNEI. The V end loses 6 bases and the J end loses 6 bases, and a stretch of 15 bases separates them. Rearrangement joined TRBV2 to TRBJ1-6; perhaps TRBD1 is the D gene, with 6 bases matching. The sequence came from an adult in good health. The sequencing used peripheral blood, collected on day 0 of AZD1222 vaccination. The nucleotides are TGTGCCAGCAGAGCCAGGGGCGACGGTAATTCACCCCTCCACTTT. It specifies CASRARGDGNSPLHF. The full variable domain, with segments outside the CDR3 supplied by the reference TRBV2 and TRBJ1-6 proteins, appears as EPEVTQTPSHQVTQMGQEVILRCVPISNHLYFYWYRQILGQKVEFLVSFYNNEISEKSEIFDDQFSVERPDGSNFTLKIRSTKLEDSAMYFCASRARGDGNSPLHFGNGTRLTVT.